The clone carrying this T cell receptor beta chain was counted at least ten times. The data were obtained in a study of prognosis after radiotherapy for stage I lung cancer. By two-round multiplex PCR, the TCR beta CDR3 was amplified from genomic DNA. First-round PCR used primers specific to each TRBV and TRBJ gene. TCRdb processed the multiplex PCR reads anew with MiXCR; each CDR3 protein has one entry. This table has around 51,000 distinct CDR3 sequences, 30% to 35% appearing once. V lost 5 bases and J lost 4, with 14 bases in between. The CDR3 spans 14 residues. Germline CDR1 LNHNV, CDR2 YYDKDF (reference sequence).

Sequencing was performed on PBMCs, taken before or after stereotactic body radiation therapy (not recorded which). This TCR came from a donor of 50 years or more with non-small cell lung cancer. The rearrangement joins TRBV15 to TRBJ1-1, with a weak D call TRBD1 (6 bases). CDR3 in DNA: TGTGCCACCAGCGCGGACCAAGGGGGCACTGAAGCTTTCTTT. Protein product: CATSADQGGTEAFF.